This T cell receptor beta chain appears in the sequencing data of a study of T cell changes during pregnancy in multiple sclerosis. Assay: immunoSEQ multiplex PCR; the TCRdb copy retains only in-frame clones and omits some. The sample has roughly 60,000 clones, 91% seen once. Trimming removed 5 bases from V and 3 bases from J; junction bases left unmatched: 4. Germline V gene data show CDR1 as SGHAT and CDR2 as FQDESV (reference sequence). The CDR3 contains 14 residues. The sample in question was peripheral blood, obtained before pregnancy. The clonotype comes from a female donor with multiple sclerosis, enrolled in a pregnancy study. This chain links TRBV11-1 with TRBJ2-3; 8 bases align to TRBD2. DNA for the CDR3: TGTGCCAGCAGCCCGGGGGGGCCGACAGATACGCAGTATTTT. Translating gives CASSPGGPTDTQYF.